This T cell receptor beta chain was recorded in a study of shared clonotypes between healthy human individuals. CDR3 length: 13 residues. In germline, CDR1 is SNHLY, CDR2 FYNNEI. V shed 8 bases and J 2 bases; nucleotides not matched to a gene: 5. Comment on this clone: Its specificity is not known.

Points from the study as a whole: Richness estimates generally favored naive over memory subsets. Only blood was sampled; tissue repertoires likely differ. With four donors compared, approximately 5% of naive CD4 clonotypes were shared. The generation probabilities recorded for non-shared clonotypes fell below those of clonotypes shared by all four donors.

Profiling relied on immunoSEQ multiplex PCR, and the TCRdb table lists in-frame clones only, not all of them. The table has more than 2 million clones, about 94% seen once. The chain couples TRBV2 to TRBJ2-7, with TRBD1 matching over 8 bases. This TCR was sampled from a man aged 18-30 years in good health. The sequenced material came from naive CD4+ T cells sorted from blood. Subset here: CD45RA+ positively selected. The CDR3 sequence: CASGDRGTYEQYF. DNA of the CDR3: TGTGCCAGCGGCGACAGGGGAACCTACGAGCAGTACTTC.